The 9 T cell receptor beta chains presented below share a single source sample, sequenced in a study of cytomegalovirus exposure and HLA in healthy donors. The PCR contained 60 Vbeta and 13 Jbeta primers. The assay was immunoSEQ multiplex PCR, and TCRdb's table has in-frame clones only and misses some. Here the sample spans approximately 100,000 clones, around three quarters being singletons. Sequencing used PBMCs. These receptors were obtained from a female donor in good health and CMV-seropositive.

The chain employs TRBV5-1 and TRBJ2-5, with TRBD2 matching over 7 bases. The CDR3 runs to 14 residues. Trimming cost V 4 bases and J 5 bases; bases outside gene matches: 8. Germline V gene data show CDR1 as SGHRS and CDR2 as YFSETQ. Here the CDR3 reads CASSPAGLRETQYF. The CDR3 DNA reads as TGCGCCAGCAGCCCAGCGGGGTTACGGGAGACCCAGTACTTC.

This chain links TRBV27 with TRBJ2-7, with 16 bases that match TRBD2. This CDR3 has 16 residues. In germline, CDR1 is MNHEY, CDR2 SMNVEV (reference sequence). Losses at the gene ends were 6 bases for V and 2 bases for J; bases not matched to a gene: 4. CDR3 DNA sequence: TGTGCCAGCAGCCAGGGACTAGCGGGAGGGACCTACGAGCAGTACTTC. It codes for CASSQGLAGGTYEQYF.

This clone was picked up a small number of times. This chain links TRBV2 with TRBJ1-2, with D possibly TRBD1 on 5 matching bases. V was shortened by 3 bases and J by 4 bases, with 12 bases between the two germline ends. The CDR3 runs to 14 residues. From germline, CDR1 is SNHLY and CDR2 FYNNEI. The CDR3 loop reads CASSESGLGYGYTF. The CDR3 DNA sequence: TGTGCCAGCAGTGAGTCAGGGCTCGGCTATGGCTACACCTTC.

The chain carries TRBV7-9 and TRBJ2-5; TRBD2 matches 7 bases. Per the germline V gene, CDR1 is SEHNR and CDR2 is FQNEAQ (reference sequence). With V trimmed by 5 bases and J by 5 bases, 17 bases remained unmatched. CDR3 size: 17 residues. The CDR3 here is CASSRTSTTSTRETQYF. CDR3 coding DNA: TGTGCCAGCAGCCGAACATCTACGACTAGCACCCGGGAGACCCAGTACTTC.

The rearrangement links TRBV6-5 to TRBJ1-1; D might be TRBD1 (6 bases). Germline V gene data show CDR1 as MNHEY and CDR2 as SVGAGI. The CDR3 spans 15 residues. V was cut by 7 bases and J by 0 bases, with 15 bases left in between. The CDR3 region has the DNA TGTGCCAGCACCCTACTGACAGGAATGAACACTGAAGCTTTCTTT. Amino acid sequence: CASTLLTGMNTEAFF.

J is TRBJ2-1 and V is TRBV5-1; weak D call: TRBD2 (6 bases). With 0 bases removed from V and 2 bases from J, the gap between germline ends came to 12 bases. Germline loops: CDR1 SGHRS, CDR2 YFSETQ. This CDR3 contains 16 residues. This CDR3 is CASSLAAGTAYNEQFF. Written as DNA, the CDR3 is TGCGCCAGCAGCTTGGCCGCGGGAACGGCCTACAATGAGCAGTTCTTC.

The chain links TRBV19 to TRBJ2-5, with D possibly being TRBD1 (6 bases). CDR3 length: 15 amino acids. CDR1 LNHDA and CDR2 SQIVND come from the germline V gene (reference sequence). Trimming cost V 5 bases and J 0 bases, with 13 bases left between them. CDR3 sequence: CASSQGRVNQETQYF. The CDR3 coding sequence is TGTGCCAGTAGTCAGGGGCGGGTTAACCAAGAGACCCAGTACTTC.

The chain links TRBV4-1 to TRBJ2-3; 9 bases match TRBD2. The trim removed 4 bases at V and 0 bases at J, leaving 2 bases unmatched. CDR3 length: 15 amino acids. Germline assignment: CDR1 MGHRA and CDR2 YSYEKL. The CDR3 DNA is TGCGCCAGCAGCCGGCTAGCGGGGAGCACAGATACGCAGTATTTT. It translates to CASSRLAGSTDTQYF.

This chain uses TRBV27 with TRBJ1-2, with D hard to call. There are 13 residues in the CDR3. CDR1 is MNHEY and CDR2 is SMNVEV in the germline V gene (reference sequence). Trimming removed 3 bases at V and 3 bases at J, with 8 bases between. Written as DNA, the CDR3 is TGTGCCAGCAGTTTTGATCCGGACTATGGCTACACCTTC. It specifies CASSFDPDYGYTF.